Reported below is one TCR beta chain. V was trimmed by 10 bases and J by 4 bases, leaving 11 bases between them. Germline V lookup: CDR1 MNHEY, CDR2 SVGAGI. This CDR3 is built from 11 residues. The entry originates in a study of shared clonotypes between healthy human individuals. Some clones are missing from TCRdb's copy, which holds only in-frame ones; the method was immunoSEQ multiplex PCR. Among some 2,400,000 clones, approximately 94% were seen once, and the ten largest hold roughly 0.13%. Sequenced input: naive CD4+ T cells sorted from blood. The subset here: CD45RA+ positively selected. The genes are TRBV6-5 and TRBJ2-7, with no clear D. The TCR comes from a man aged 18 to 29 in good health. CDR3: CATLYGYEQYF. The CDR3 DNA sequence: TGTGCCACCCTATACGGTTACGAGCAGTACTTC.